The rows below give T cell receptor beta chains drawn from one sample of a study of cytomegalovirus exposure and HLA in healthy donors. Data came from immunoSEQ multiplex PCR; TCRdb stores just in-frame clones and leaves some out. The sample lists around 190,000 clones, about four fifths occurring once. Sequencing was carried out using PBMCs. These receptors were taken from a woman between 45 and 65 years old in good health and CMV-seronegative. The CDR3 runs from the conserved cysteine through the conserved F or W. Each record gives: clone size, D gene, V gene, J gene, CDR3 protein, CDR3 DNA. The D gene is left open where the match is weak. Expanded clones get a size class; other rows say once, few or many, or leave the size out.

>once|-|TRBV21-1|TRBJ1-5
CASRGAGNQPQHF
TGTGCCAGCAGGGGGGCAGGGAACCAGCCCCAGCATTTT
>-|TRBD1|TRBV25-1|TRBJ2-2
CASRDRGLITGELFF
TGTGCCAGCCGGGACAGGGGGCTTATCACCGGGGAGCTGTTTTTT
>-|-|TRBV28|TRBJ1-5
CASSFRGLTQPQHF
TGTGCCAGCAGTTTCCGGGGATTAACTCAGCCCCAGCATTTT
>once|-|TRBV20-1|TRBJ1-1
CSASEPPEAFF
TGCAGTGCTAGTGAGCCTCCTGAAGCTTTCTTT
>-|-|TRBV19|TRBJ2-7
CASSISPVTTYEQYF
TGTGCCAGTAGTATTAGCCCGGTAACGACCTACGAGCAGTACTTC
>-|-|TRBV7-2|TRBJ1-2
CASSLNPGDYGYTF
TGTGCCAGCAGCTTAAACCCGGGAGACTATGGCTACACCTTC
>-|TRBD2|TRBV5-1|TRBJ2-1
CASSPKTSGGQSSYNEQFF
TGCGCCAGCAGCCCGAAGACTAGCGGGGGCCAGAGCTCCTACAATGAGCAGTTCTTC
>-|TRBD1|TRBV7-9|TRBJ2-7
CSSSLEWTGEGEQYF
TGTTCCAGCAGCTTAGAATGGACAGGGGAGGGCGAGCAGTACTTC
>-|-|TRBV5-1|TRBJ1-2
CASSLDAGVNYGYTF
TGCGCCAGCAGCTTGGATGCAGGGGTTAACTATGGCTACACCTTC
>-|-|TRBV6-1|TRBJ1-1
CASSEAGGALGNTEAFF
TGTGCCAGCAGTGAAGCGGGGGGGGCGTTGGGTAACACTGAAGCTTTCTTT
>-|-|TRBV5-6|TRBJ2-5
CASSALGQPEETQYF
TGTGCCAGCAGTGCCCTTGGGCAGCCAGAAGAGACCCAGTACTTC
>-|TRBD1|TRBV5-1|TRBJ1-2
CASSGINEDRGNRGYTF
TGCGCCAGCAGCGGTATAAACGAGGACAGGGGGAACCGGGGCTACACCTTC
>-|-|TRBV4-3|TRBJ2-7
CASSRPTGNYEQYF
TGCGCCAGCAGCCGTCCAACAGGGAACTACGAGCAGTACTTC
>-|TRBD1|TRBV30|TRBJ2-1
CAWSWDSLVGEQFF
TGTGCCTGGAGTTGGGACAGCTTAGTGGGTGAGCAGTTCTTC
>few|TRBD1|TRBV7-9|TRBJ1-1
CASGGQGNVRNTEAFF
TGTGCCAGCGGCGGACAGGGGAACGTCAGGAACACTGAAGCTTTCTTT
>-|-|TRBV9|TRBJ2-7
CASSVTTSSYEQYF
TGTGCCAGCAGCGTAACCACTAGCTCCTACGAGCAGTACTTC
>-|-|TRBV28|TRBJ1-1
CASSLPSDTEAFF
TGTGCCAGCAGTTTACCTTCCGACACTGAAGCTTTCTTT
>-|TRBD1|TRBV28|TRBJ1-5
CASRPAGGRGQPQHF
TGTGCCAGCAGGCCTGCAGGGGGCCGGGGTCAGCCCCAGCATTTT
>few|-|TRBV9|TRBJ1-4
CASSVKGATNEKLFF
TGTGCCAGCAGCGTAAAAGGAGCAACTAATGAAAAACTGTTTTTT
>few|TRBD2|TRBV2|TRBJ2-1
CASNGGRARNEQFF
TGTGCCAGCAATGGCGGGAGGGCCAGGAATGAGCAGTTCTTC
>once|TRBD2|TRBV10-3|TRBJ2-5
CAISATSGGQETQYF
TGTGCCATCAGTGCAACTAGCGGGGGCCAAGAGACCCAGTACTTC
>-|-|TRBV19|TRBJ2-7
CASSQGTVGEQYF
TGTGCCAGTAGTCAGGGGACGGTTGGCGAGCAGTACTTC
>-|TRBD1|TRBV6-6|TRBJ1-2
CASSYVDRGSDGYTF
TGTGCCAGCAGTTACGTTGACAGGGGAAGCGATGGCTACACCTTC
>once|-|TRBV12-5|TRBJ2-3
CASGAGGPLGTDTQYF
TGTGCTAGTGGGGCCGGGGGACCCCTGGGGACAGATACGCAGTATTTT
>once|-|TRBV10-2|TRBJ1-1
CASSVTLHQNTEAFF
TGCGCCAGCAGTGTGACTCTCCACCAGAACACTGAAGCTTTCTTT
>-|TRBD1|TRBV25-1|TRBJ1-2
CASRTGEGYTF
TGTGCCAGCAGAACAGGGGAAGGCTACACCTTC
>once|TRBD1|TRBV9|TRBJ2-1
CASSEYRGLYNEQFF
TGTGCCAGCAGCGAATACAGGGGGCTATACAATGAGCAGTTCTTC
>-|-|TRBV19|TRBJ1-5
CASPSPGSLSCNQPQHF
TGTGCCAGTCCCAGTCCGGGGAGCCTGTCTTGCAATCAGCCCCAGCATTTT
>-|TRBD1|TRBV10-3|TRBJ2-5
CAISSGTGDQETQYF
TGTGCCATCAGCTCCGGGACAGGGGACCAAGAGACCCAGTACTTC
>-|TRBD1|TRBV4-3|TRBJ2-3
CASSQVSAGGRTDTQYF
TGCGCCAGCAGCCAAGTATCTGCAGGGGGTAGGACAGATACGCAGTATTTT
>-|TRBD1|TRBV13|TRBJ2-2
CASRATGGAGTGELFF
TGTGCCAGCAGGGCCACAGGGGGCGCGGGCACCGGGGAGCTGTTTTTT
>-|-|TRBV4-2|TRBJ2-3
CASSPERTDTQYF
TGTGCCAGCAGCCCGGAGCGCACAGATACGCAGTATTTT
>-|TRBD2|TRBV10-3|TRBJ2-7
CATRLAGEQYF
TGTGCCACCCGACTAGCGGGTGAGCAGTACTTC
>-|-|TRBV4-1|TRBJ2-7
CASSQVTETGQYF
TGCGCCAGCAGCCAAGTCACCGAAACGGGGCAGTACTTC
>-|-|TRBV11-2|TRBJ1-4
CASSRITRHEKLFF
TGTGCCAGCAGCCGCATAACCAGACACGAAAAACTGTTTTTT
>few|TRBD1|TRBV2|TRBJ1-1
CATTGQGGNTEAFF
TGTGCCACCACGGGACAGGGAGGTAACACTGAAGCTTTCTTT
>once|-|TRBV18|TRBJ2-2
CASSPPSPRELFF
TGTGCCAGCTCACCCCCGTCTCCTCGGGAGCTGTTTTTT
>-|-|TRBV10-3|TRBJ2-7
CAISERGYEQYF
TGTGCCATCAGTGAGCGAGGGTACGAGCAGTACTTC
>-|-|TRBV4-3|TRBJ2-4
CASSQSYGARPENIQYF
TGCGCCAGCAGCCAAAGTTATGGGGCGCGTCCCGAAAACATTCAGTACTTC
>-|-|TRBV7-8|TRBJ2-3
CASTLSTAATDTQYF
TGTGCCAGCACCTTAAGTACGGCGGCCACAGATACGCAGTATTTT
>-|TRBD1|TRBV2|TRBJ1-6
CASSGTGSSYNSPLHF
TGTGCCAGCAGCGGGACAGGGAGCTCCTATAATTCACCCCTCCACTTT
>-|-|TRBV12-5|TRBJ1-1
CASASRQEAFF
TGTGCTAGTGCCAGCCGACAGGAAGCTTTCTTT
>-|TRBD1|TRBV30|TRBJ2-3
CAWSVKGQDSTDTQYF
TGTGCCTGGAGTGTAAAGGGACAGGATTCCACAGATACGCAGTATTTT
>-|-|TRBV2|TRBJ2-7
CASRRDSTVEQYF
TGTGCCAGCAGGCGGGACAGCACGGTCGAGCAGTACTTC
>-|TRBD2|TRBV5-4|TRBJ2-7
CASSLDPGGYEQYF
TGTGCCAGCAGCTTGGACCCGGGGGGGTACGAGCAGTACTTC
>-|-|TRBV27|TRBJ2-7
CASSVSLAVSYEQYF
TGTGCCAGCAGTGTCTCACTAGCCGTTTCCTACGAGCAGTACTTC